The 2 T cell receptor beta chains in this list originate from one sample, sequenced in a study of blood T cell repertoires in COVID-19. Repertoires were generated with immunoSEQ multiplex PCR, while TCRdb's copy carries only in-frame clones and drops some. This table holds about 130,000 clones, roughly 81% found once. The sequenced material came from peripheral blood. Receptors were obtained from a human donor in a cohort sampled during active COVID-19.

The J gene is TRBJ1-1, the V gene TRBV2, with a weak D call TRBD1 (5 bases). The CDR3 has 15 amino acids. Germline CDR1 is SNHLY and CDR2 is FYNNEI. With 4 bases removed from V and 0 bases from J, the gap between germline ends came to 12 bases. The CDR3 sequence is CASSVDREMNTEAFF. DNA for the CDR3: TGTGCCAGCAGTGTTGACAGAGAGATGAACACTGAAGCTTTCTTT.

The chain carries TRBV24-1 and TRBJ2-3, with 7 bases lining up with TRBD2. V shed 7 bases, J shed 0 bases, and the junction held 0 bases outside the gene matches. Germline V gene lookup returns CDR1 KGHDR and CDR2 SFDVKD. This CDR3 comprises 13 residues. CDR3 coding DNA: TGTGCCACCAGGGGGGGGAGCACAGATACGCAGTATTTT. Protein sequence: CATRGGSTDTQYF.